This TCR beta chain was recovered during a study of blood T cells in healthy people across ages. About the study: About one barcoded beta molecule was captured per two T cells (by template switching). The study's findings and limits: Per million T cells, TCR beta diversity dropped about linearly as age rose. Diversity was higher, and naive CD4+ cells more numerous, in long-lived donors than in aged donors.

It was with a sample-barcoded 5' primer and a J-beta primer mix that a second PCR of roughly 7 to 12 cycles was run. TCRdb ran MiXCR on the 5' RACE reads and lists one entry per CDR3 protein. Seen here are roughly 1.7 million distinct CDR3 sequences, about 31% observed once, and the top ten hold approximately 11%. Isolated per sample were at least 6 million PBMCs. This CDR3 contains 18 residues. Germline CDR1 SGHRS, CDR2 YFSETQ. Trimming cost V 0 bases and J 2 bases; bases outside gene matches: 7. This clonotype was counted ten times or more. Its antigen is still unknown. The sequence came from a woman aged 25 to 39 in good health. This sequence joins TRBV5-1 and TRBJ2-1, with 11 bases lining up with TRBD2. The sequenced sample was blood. The CDR3 DNA sequence: TGCGCCAGCAGCTTGGTACCTAGCGGGGGGCTCGCCTACAATGAGCAGTTCTTC. Protein product: CASSLVPSGGLAYNEQFF.